The clone carrying this T cell receptor beta chain is medium-sized in the sample. TRB rearrangements spanning V, D and J were amplified using mixed TRB-A/B primers. Each CDR3 protein gets one entry after TCRdb re-called the multiplex PCR reads with MiXCR. Of 9,500 to 12,000 distinct CDR3 sequences in the sample, roughly 39% are singletons; the top ten hold 6.5% to 9%. Peripheral blood genomic DNA, not sorted cells or RNA, was the template. These data are taken from a study of T cell repertoires in aging, cancer and after chemotherapy. V lost 4 bases and J lost 3; bases outside the gene matches: 2. CDR3 length equals 14 residues. Per the germline V gene, CDR1 is SQVTM and CDR2 is ANQGSEA.

Sequenced material: blood. V is TRBV29-1 and J is TRBJ2-1; 11 nucleotides line up with TRBD2. The clonotype originates from a human donor in good health. The CDR3 spells CSVAGLADYNEQFF. In DNA form, the CDR3 reads TGCAGCGTTGCGGGACTAGCGGACTACAATGAGCAGTTCTTC.